This TCR beta chain was sequenced for a study of T-cell memory formation after mild COVID-19. A single record per CDR3 protein comes from TCRdb applying MiXCR to the 5' RACE reads. The sample lists roughly 370,000 distinct CDR3 sequences, 16% occurring once. This clonotype was picked up a small number of times. Sequenced input: PBMCs or a T cell subset sorted from them (not recorded which). The origin of this receptor is a man younger than 35 who had mild COVID-19 (a few samples of this study predate the infection). Cell type and time point are not known.

The CDR3 loop is CASSPHGLAGFNEQFF. As DNA, the CDR3 is TGCGCCAGCAGCCCCCACGGCCTAGCGGGGTTCAATGAGCAGTTCTTC. This chain joins TRBV5-1 and TRBJ2-1; 9 nucleotides match TRBD2. Unmatched junction bases numbered 11, after V lost 4 bases and J lost 6 bases. Germline V gives CDR1 SGHRS, CDR2 YFSETQ. CDR3 length: 16 amino acids.